One and the same sample provided the 27 T cell receptor beta chains below, sequenced in a study of blood T cell repertoires in COVID-19. Some clones are missing from TCRdb's copy, which holds only in-frame ones; the method was immunoSEQ multiplex PCR. The table lists approximately 76,000 clones, approximately 86% of them singletons. The material sequenced was peripheral blood. Receptors were obtained from a woman in her sixties with acute or convalescent COVID-19.

This clone was picked up a small number of times. The rearrangement links TRBV2 to TRBJ1-3; 7 bases match TRBD1. J was trimmed by 2 bases and V by 4 bases; bases with no gene match: 20. CDR3 length: 20 amino acids. Germline V gene data show CDR1 as SNHLY and CDR2 as FYNNEI. CDR3 coding DNA: TGTGCCAGCAGTGGATTGAAGAGTTTAGGGGACAGTCGTGCTGGAAACACCATATATTTT. Amino acids: CASSGLKSLGDSRAGNTIYF. The complete variable domain, with remaining parts taken from reference TRBV2 and TRBJ1-3, reads EPEVTQTPSHQVTQMGQEVILRCVPISNHLYFYWYRQILGQKVEFLVSFYNNEISEKSEIFDDQFSVERPDGSNFTLKIRSTKLEDSAMYFCASSGLKSLGDSRAGNTIYFGEGSWLTVV.

This clone has only one observation. This chain links TRBV10-3 with TRBJ2-2, with TRBD1 as a possible D gene (5 bases). This CDR3 has 12 amino acids. Trimming pared 3 bases from V and 6 bases from J, leaving 5 bases between. The germline gives CDR1 ENHRY, CDR2 SYGVKD. For the CDR3, the DNA is TGTGCCATCAGTGAAGGGGCCGGGGAGCTGTTTTTT. Its translation: CAISEGAGELFF.

This chain uses TRBV29-1 with TRBJ2-7; 7 nucleotides agree with TRBD1. The CDR3 totals 14 residues. Germline CDR1 SQVTM, CDR2 ANQGSEA. Germline trimming cut 8 bases from V and 1 base from J; bases unmatched to any gene: 11. The CDR3 nucleotides are TGCAGCTTCTCGGGACAGTTTTCTTCCTACGAGCAGTACTTC. This translates into CSFSGQFSSYEQYF.

The chain is built from TRBV7-2 and TRBJ2-2; 8 nucleotides align to TRBD2. From germline, CDR1 is SGHTA and CDR2 FQGNSA. V was pared by 5 bases and J by 7 bases, with 9 bases of the junction left unmatched. CDR3 size: 15 residues. In DNA, the CDR3 is TGTGCCAGCAGCCCAAACGGGGGGGCAAACGGGGAGCTGTTTTTT. Residues: CASSPNGGANGELFF.

The chain has TRBV7-2 and TRBJ2-7, with 7 bases matching TRBD1. V shed 5 bases, J shed 1 base, and the junction held 5 bases outside the gene matches. The CDR3 is 14 residues long. CDR1 and CDR2 (germline): SGHTA, FQGNSA. DNA of the CDR3: TGTGCCAGCAGCGACGGGACAGCTTCCTACGAGCAGTACTTC. It translates to CASSDGTASYEQYF.

The chain is built from TRBV7-8 and TRBJ1-5, with D possibly being TRBD1 (6 bases). V was pared by 1 base and J by 5 bases, with 9 bases between. Germline-derived CDR1 and CDR2 are SGHVS and FQNEAQ. The CDR3 has 14 amino acids. CDR3 DNA: TGTGCCAGCAGCTTAGGGACAGCCTATCAGCCCCAGCATTTT. This encodes CASSLGTAYQPQHF. Full variable domain (remainder filled in from reference TRBV7-8 and TRBJ1-5): GAGVSQSPRYKVAKRGQDVALRCDPISGHVSLFWYQQALGQGPEFLTYFQNEAQLDKSGLPSDRFFAERPEGSVSTLKIQRTQQEDSAVYLCASSLGTAYQPQHFGDGTRLSIL.

The chain's CDR3 is CASSEANRGEQYF. CDR3 sequence (DNA): TGTGCCAGCAGTGAAGCTAACAGGGGCGAGCAGTACTTC. The chain carries TRBV2 and TRBJ2-7; 7 bases are a match to TRBD1. The CDR3 contains 13 residues. Germline CDR1 and CDR2: SNHLY and FYNNEI. V was pared by 0 bases and J by 6 bases, with 2 bases of the junction left unmatched.

The rearrangement uses TRBV7-3 and TRBJ2-1; maybe TRBD2 (7 bases). The CDR3 sequence is 16 residues long. V lost 2 bases and J 5 bases, leaving 16 bases between the germline ends. Germline V gene data show CDR1 as SGHTA and CDR2 as FQGTGA. Here the CDR3 reads CASSLGLMGGHNEQFF. As DNA, the CDR3 is TGTGCCAGCAGCTTAGGCTTAATGGGGGGGCACAATGAGCAGTTCTTC.

The V gene is TRBV3-1 (or the pseudogene TRBV3-2), the J gene TRBJ1-4, with 12 bases aligning to TRBD1. CDR1 is LGHDT, CDR2 YNNKEL, per germline (reference sequence). The CDR3 loop spans 18 amino acids. Trimming removed 0 bases from V and 6 bases from J; junction bases left unmatched: 8. The chain's CDR3 is CASSQDRDRGRVDEKLFF. CDR3 in DNA: TGTGCCAGCAGCCAAGATCGGGACAGGGGGCGCGTAGATGAAAAACTGTTTTTT.

The DNA for the CDR3 is TGTGCCAGCAGCTTGTTAGCGGGGGGGCCCACCGGGGAGCTGTTTTTT. Protein: CASSLLAGGPTGELFF. The V gene is TRBV5-4, the J gene TRBJ2-2; 11 bases are shared with TRBD2. V was pared by 1 base and J by 4 bases, with 3 bases of the junction left unmatched. Germline V gene data show CDR1 as SGHNT and CDR2 as YYREEE (reference sequence). This CDR3 is built from 16 residues.

The chain combines TRBV29-1 with TRBJ1-1; tentative D call: TRBD1 (5 bases). This CDR3 region has 13 residues. V lost 5 bases to trimming and J lost 1 base, with 11 bases between them. In germline, CDR1 is SQVTM, CDR2 ANQGSEA. In nucleotides, the CDR3 is TGCAGCGTTTTGACGGGGGGGAACACTGAAGCTTTCTTT. Its translation is CSVLTGGNTEAFF. Full variable domain (missing parts from reference TRBV29-1 and TRBJ1-1): SAVISQKPSRDICQRGTSLTIQCQVDSQVTMMFWYRQQPGQSLTLIATANQGSEATYESGFVIDKFPISRPNLTFSTLTVSNMSPEDSSIYLCSVLTGGNTEAFFGQGTRLTVV.

This clone was seen more than once but under ten times. The chain links TRBV27 to TRBJ1-2; the D is unclear. CDR3 length: 12 residues. Germline-derived CDR1 and CDR2 are MNHEY and SMNVEV (reference sequence). V lost 6 bases and J lost 3, with 8 bases in between. CDR3 coding DNA: TGTGCCAGCAGAAGGGAGGACTATGGCTACACCTTC. It encodes CASRREDYGYTF.

The chain recombines TRBV7-8 with TRBJ2-2; D not resolved. In germline, CDR1 is SGHVS, CDR2 FQNEAQ. V gave up 5 bases and J gave up 3 bases, with 4 bases separating them. This CDR3 has 12 residues. The CDR3 nucleotides read TGTGCCAGCAGCCCCTACACCGGGGAGCTGTTTTTT. It encodes CASSPYTGELFF.

The rearrangement joins TRBV7-8 to TRBJ1-4, with no clear D. The V and J ends lost 3 bases and 1 base respectively, with 9 bases between them. Germline loops: CDR1 SGHVS, CDR2 FQNEAQ. This CDR3 has 15 residues. CDR3 sequence reads: CASSFVRGTNEKLFF. CDR3 nucleotide sequence: TGTGCCAGCAGCTTTGTCCGGGGAACTAATGAAAAACTGTTTTTT.

This rearrangement joins TRBV7-2 to TRBJ2-3; 10 nucleotides align to TRBD2. V gave up 2 bases and J gave up 4 bases; unmatched junction bases: 6. CDR3 size: 16 residues. The germline V gene encodes CDR1 SGHTA and CDR2 FQGNSA. The CDR3 coding sequence is TGTGCCAGCAGCTTAAAAGCGGGGGGGCCGTCAGATACGCAGTATTTT. Translation gives CASSLKAGGPSDTQYF.

CDR3 sequence: CSLTQGGEDGYTF. The CDR3 region has the DNA TGCAGCTTAACTCAAGGGGGCGAGGATGGCTACACCTTC. The gene calls are TRBV29-1 and TRBJ1-2, with 7 nucleotides matching TRBD1. Germline V gene lookup returns CDR1 SQVTM and CDR2 ANQGSEA. CDR3 size: 13 residues. With 8 bases clipped from V and 6 bases from J, the junction kept 12 bases outside the gene matches.

This sequence joins TRBV19 and TRBJ2-1, with 11 nucleotides matching TRBD2. J lost 7 bases, V lost 5 bases, and 13 bases had no gene match. Per the germline V gene, CDR1 is LNHDA and CDR2 is SQIVND (reference sequence). CDR3 size: 17 residues. The chain's CDR3 is CASSPPRLAGRVNEQFF. In nucleotides, the CDR3 is TGTGCCAGTAGTCCCCCTAGACTAGCGGGGAGGGTAAATGAGCAGTTCTTC.

The rearrangement links TRBV3-1 (or the pseudogene TRBV3-2) to TRBJ1-6; tentatively, D is TRBD1 (6 bases). CDR3 size: 16 residues. Germline V lookup: CDR1 LGHDT, CDR2 YNNKEL (reference sequence). V lost 4 bases and J 0 bases, leaving 10 bases between the germline ends. This CDR3 is CASSLGQSSYNSPLHF. As DNA, the CDR3 is TGTGCCAGCAGCCTCGGACAGAGCTCCTATAATTCACCCCTCCACTTT.

As DNA, the CDR3 is TGTGCCAGCAGCTTACCGGGACGAGGGGGCGGGGAGCTGTTTTTT. Protein sequence: CASSLPGRGGGELFF. The genes are TRBV7-2 and TRBJ2-2; D possibly corresponds to TRBD1 (6 bases). Germline loops: CDR1 SGHTA, CDR2 FQGNSA. There are 15 residues in the CDR3. V lost 2 bases and J lost 7, with 14 bases in between.

CDR3: CASSRVAGVSPDTQYF. DNA for the CDR3: TGTGCCAGCAGTCGTGTGGCGGGGGTCTCCCCAGATACGCAGTATTTT. The chain has TRBV6-2 or TRBV6-3 and TRBJ2-3, with 7 nucleotides matching TRBD2. This CDR3 is built from 16 residues. The V gene end was trimmed by 5 bases and the J gene end by 4 bases; junction bases not matched to a gene: 12. Looked up from germline, CDR1 is MNHEY and CDR2 is SVGEGT.

The chain employs TRBV4-1 and TRBJ2-7, with TRBD2 identical over 10 bases. The CDR3 runs 17 residues. With 1 base clipped from V and 6 bases from J, the junction kept 12 bases outside the gene matches. Germline V gives CDR1 MGHRA, CDR2 YSYEKL. As DNA, the CDR3 is TGCGCCAGCAGCCAAGGGCCGGGGGCTAGCGGGGGCCGCGAGCAGTACTTC. This translates into CASSQGPGASGGREQYF.

This chain joins TRBV4-2 and TRBJ2-2; TRBD1 matches at 7 bases. Germline V CDR1 and CDR2: LGHNA, YNFKEQ. Trimming took 0 bases from V and 2 from J; bases not matched to a gene: 6. CDR3 length: 17 residues. CDR3 bases: TGTGCCAGCAGCCAAGAGGGGGTAGGGGGCAACACCGGGGAGCTGTTTTTT. Amino acid sequence: CASSQEGVGGNTGELFF.

The CDR3 is CAWSVGQRFTDTQYF. The CDR3 DNA reads TGTGCCTGGAGTGTAGGACAGCGGTTCACAGATACGCAGTATTTT. The rearrangement uses TRBV30 and TRBJ2-3, with D perhaps TRBD1 (6 bases). The CDR3 has 15 amino acids. Trimming left V 0 bases short and J 2 bases short, with 12 bases between. The germline V gene has CDR1 GTSNPN and CDR2 SVGIG (reference sequence). Full variable domain (rest looked up from reference TRBV30 and TRBJ2-3): SQTIHQWPATLVQPVGSPLSLECTVEGTSNPNLYWYRQAAGRGLQLLFYSVGIGQISSEVPQNLSASRPQDRQFILSSKKLLLSDSGFYLCAWSVGQRFTDTQYFGPGTRLTVL.

V usage is TRBV7-2 and J usage is TRBJ1-1, with D uncertain. This CDR3 has 13 amino acids. Germline V gene lookup returns CDR1 SGHTA and CDR2 FQGNSA. V lost 4 bases, J lost 6 bases, and 12 bases lay in between. The CDR3 region is CASSSQSLAEAFF. CDR3 nucleotide sequence: TGTGCCAGCAGCTCCCAGTCTCTGGCTGAAGCTTTCTTT.

The V gene is TRBV6-5, the J gene TRBJ1-2, with D possibly TRBD1 on 6 matching bases. The CDR3 has 15 residues. The germline V and J ends were trimmed by 7 bases and 4 bases, with 19 bases remaining between them. CDR1 MNHEY and CDR2 SVGAGI come from the germline V gene. The CDR3 sequence is CASNAGVARGYGYTF. CDR3 coding DNA: TGTGCCAGCAATGCAGGGGTAGCTCGGGGCTATGGCTACACCTTC.

A single count supports this clone. The chain has TRBV5-1 and TRBJ1-6, with unresolved D. Trimming removed 0 bases from V and 3 bases from J, with 10 bases in between. This CDR3 comprises 16 residues. Germline CDR1 and CDR2: SGHRS and YFSETQ. Written as DNA, the CDR3 is TGCGCCAGCAGCTTGGGAAGAGCAGGCTATAATTCACCCCTCCACTTT. Protein: CASSLGRAGYNSPLHF.

The chain carries TRBV30 and TRBJ1-5; D not certain. V dropped 0 bases and J dropped 6 bases, with 15 bases sitting between them. This CDR3 comprises 15 residues. The germline V gene encodes CDR1 GTSNPN and CDR2 SVGIG (reference sequence). CDR3 nucleotide sequence: TGTGCCTGGAGTGTACACTTTACGAGGCGTCAGCCCCAGCATTTT. Amino acid sequence: CAWSVHFTRRQPQHF.